This T cell receptor beta chain was obtained from a study of human T cells and chemical hapten exposure. Whole blood, unfractionated, served as the material for total RNA extraction. The CDR3 has 16 residues. TCRdb fed the 5' RACE reads into MiXCR, producing one record per CDR3 protein. The repertoire holds approximately 150,000 distinct CDR3 sequences, with over 3.5% as singletons. This clonotype has a count of ten or more. This receptor was obtained from a female donor in good health. The chain joins TRBV21-1 to TRBJ2-2; the table gives TRBD1 as D, unverified against the DNA. TRBV21-1 is designated a pseudogene. The CDR3 region is CASSKARRGRTGELFF. DNA of the CDR3: TGTGCCAGCAGCAAAGCGCGAAGGGGGCGGACCGGGGAGCTGTTTTTT.